The sample holds a few counts of the clone carrying this T cell receptor beta chain. This record comes from a study of T cells after yellow fever vaccination. In the study overall: The authors sorted the EM, EMRA, CM and Tscm memory subsets using CD3, CD45RA, CCR7 and CD95.

General study findings and limits: Subsequent booster samples again held most clones from primary vaccination (around 96% CD4, nearly 90% CD8). Researchers report a weaker secondary response that nonetheless peaked faster, day 5 versus 15.

With 2 bases removed from V and 5 bases from J, the gap between germline ends came to 9 bases. The CDR3 totals 13 residues. From germline, CDR1 is KGHSH and CDR2 LQKENI. TCRdb re-called the 5' RACE reads with MiXCR, one entry per CDR3 protein. The sample includes 13,000 to 15,000 distinct CDR3 sequences, roughly 8% seen only once; the top ten take more than 1.5%. The rearrangement links TRBV18 to TRBJ2-5; D gene uncertain. The receptor comes from a man younger than 35 who received the YFV17D yellow fever vaccine. The specimen was PBMCs, either bulk or a sorted T-cell subset (CD4+, CD8+, memory, or dextramer-sorted; not recorded which), collected on the day of the yellow fever booster vaccination. The CDR3, as DNA: TGTGCCAGCTCACCAGGGTCTCGGGAGACCCAGTACTTC. Encoded protein: CASSPGSRETQYF. Full variable domain (rest looked up from reference TRBV18 and TRBJ2-5): NAGVMQNPRHLVRRRGQEARLRCSPMKGHSHVYWYRQLPEEGLKFMVYLQKENIIDESGMPKERFSAEFPKEGPSILRIQQVVRGDSAAYFCASSPGSRETQYFGPGTRLLVL.